A selection of T cell receptor beta chains follows, all from one sample in a study of T cell changes during pregnancy in multiple sclerosis. Method: immunoSEQ multiplex PCR; TCRdb's copy keeps in-frame clones and lacks some. The table has about 93,000 clones, roughly 92% seen once. Sequenced material: peripheral blood, taken after pregnancy. These TCRs come from a female donor with multiple sclerosis, enrolled in a pregnancy study. The CDR3 runs from the conserved cysteine through the conserved F or W. Each record gives: V gene, D gene, J gene, clone size, CDR3 DNA, CDR3 protein. A D gene is named only where the DNA matches it firmly. Clone size is stated in some rows and not others, as once, few, many or a class when expanded.

v_gene: TRBV7-2; d_gene: -; j_gene: TRBJ1-1; abundance: -; CDR3nt: TGTGCCAGCAGCTTAGCGGGCGGGGTCACTGAAGCTTTCTTT; CDR3aa: CASSLAGGVTEAFF
v_gene: TRBV7-9; d_gene: TRBD1; j_gene: TRBJ1-1; abundance: -; CDR3nt: TGTGCCAGCACCATTGCCGCCGGGACAGCAATGAACACTGAAGCTTTCTTT; CDR3aa: CASTIAAGTAMNTEAFF
v_gene: TRBV25-1; d_gene: TRBD1; j_gene: TRBJ2-1; abundance: -; CDR3nt: TGTGCCAGCAGTGAACACGACAGGGGAAATGAGCAGTTCTTC; CDR3aa: CASSEHDRGNEQFF
v_gene: TRBV7-9; d_gene: -; j_gene: TRBJ1-2; abundance: once; CDR3nt: TGTGCCAGCAGCTCCGAACAGGCGGGCTACACCTTC; CDR3aa: CASSSEQAGYTF
v_gene: TRBV18; d_gene: -; j_gene: TRBJ2-6; abundance: -; CDR3nt: TGTGCCAGCTCACCCCGCGGGTTGCCCTCTGGGGCCAACGTCCTGACTTTC; CDR3aa: CASSPRGLPSGANVLTF
v_gene: TRBV5-1; d_gene: -; j_gene: TRBJ2-5; abundance: -; CDR3nt: TGCGCCAGCAGCCTAGAAGAGACCCAGTACTTC; CDR3aa: CASSLEETQYF
v_gene: TRBV14; d_gene: -; j_gene: TRBJ1-2; abundance: -; CDR3nt: TGTGCCAGCACCCGGCCCGGGGGCTATGGCTACACCTTC; CDR3aa: CASTRPGGYGYTF
v_gene: TRBV30; d_gene: -; j_gene: TRBJ2-3; abundance: -; CDR3nt: TGTGCCTGGAACGGGTTAGGGGTGGTTGTGGATACGCAGTATTTT; CDR3aa: CAWNGLGVVVDTQYF
v_gene: TRBV15; d_gene: TRBD1; j_gene: TRBJ1-5; abundance: -; CDR3nt: TGTGCCACCAGCAGAGAGGGGACAGGGAATTTTCAGCCCCAGCATTTT; CDR3aa: CATSREGTGNFQPQHF
v_gene: TRBV2; d_gene: TRBD2; j_gene: TRBJ2-1; abundance: -; CDR3nt: TGTGCCAGCACGACCGGACTAGCGGTCTACAATGAGCAGTTCTTC; CDR3aa: CASTTGLAVYNEQFF
v_gene: TRBV5-5; d_gene: -; j_gene: TRBJ1-5; abundance: -; CDR3nt: TGTGCCAGCAGCTTCTTCTCTACAGATCAGCCCCAGCATTTT; CDR3aa: CASSFFSTDQPQHF
v_gene: TRBV11-2; d_gene: -; j_gene: TRBJ2-1; abundance: -; CDR3nt: TGTGCCAGCAGAATTCTAGCTGGGCCCCACAATGAGCAGTTCTTC; CDR3aa: CASRILAGPHNEQFF
v_gene: TRBV5-1; d_gene: -; j_gene: TRBJ2-5; abundance: -; CDR3nt: TGCGCCAGCAGCCCCCTAATCCTAGCAGGAGAGTCAGAGACCCAGTACTTC; CDR3aa: CASSPLILAGESETQYF
v_gene: TRBV2; d_gene: -; j_gene: TRBJ1-1; abundance: -; CDR3nt: TGTGCCAGCAGCCGCGGCTGGGTGAACACTGAAGCTTTCTTT; CDR3aa: CASSRGWVNTEAFF
v_gene: TRBV18; d_gene: -; j_gene: TRBJ1-2; abundance: -; CDR3nt: TGTGCCAGCTCACCAGGGGCCCTTAATGGCTACACCTTC; CDR3aa: CASSPGALNGYTF
v_gene: TRBV11-2; d_gene: -; j_gene: TRBJ2-5; abundance: -; CDR3nt: TGTGCCAGCAGCTTAGATCCCCGTTTCCTAGCCGAGGAGACCCAGTACTTC; CDR3aa: CASSLDPRFLAEETQYF
v_gene: TRBV5-6; d_gene: TRBD2; j_gene: TRBJ2-1; abundance: -; CDR3nt: TGTGCCAGCAGCCTCGCCGGGCGGGGGGGCCCGGGTGAGCAGTTCTTC; CDR3aa: CASSLAGRGGPGEQFF
v_gene: TRBV6-6; d_gene: -; j_gene: TRBJ1-1; abundance: -; CDR3nt: TGTGCCAGCAGTTATTTAGGGGCGATGAACACTGAAGCTTTCTTT; CDR3aa: CASSYLGAMNTEAFF
v_gene: TRBV6-1; d_gene: -; j_gene: TRBJ1-1; abundance: -; CDR3nt: TGTGCCAGCAGCCTGACAGCGAACACTGAAGCTTTCTTT; CDR3aa: CASSLTANTEAFF
v_gene: TRBV6-6; d_gene: -; j_gene: TRBJ2-7; abundance: -; CDR3nt: TGTGCCAGCAGTTACCGCCGGGACGGGGGAACCTACGAGCAGTACTTC; CDR3aa: CASSYRRDGGTYEQYF
v_gene: TRBV10-3; d_gene: TRBD1; j_gene: TRBJ1-2; abundance: -; CDR3nt: TGTGCCATCGGGGACAGGGGCGAGAGGCACTATGGCTACACCTTC; CDR3aa: CAIGDRGERHYGYTF
v_gene: TRBV6-5; d_gene: -; j_gene: TRBJ2-3; abundance: few; CDR3nt: TGTGCCGCTCGGGGGGCCACAGATACGCAGTATTTT; CDR3aa: CAARGATDTQYF
v_gene: TRBV6-5; d_gene: -; j_gene: TRBJ1-1; abundance: -; CDR3nt: TGTGCCAGCACTAGAGACCCCGGGGCTTTCTTT; CDR3aa: CASTRDPGAFF
v_gene: TRBV2; d_gene: TRBD1; j_gene: TRBJ1-5; abundance: -; CDR3nt: TGTGCCAGCAGTATTGGACAGGGCGGTCAGCCCCAGCATTTT; CDR3aa: CASSIGQGGQPQHF
v_gene: TRBV14; d_gene: -; j_gene: TRBJ2-7; abundance: few; CDR3nt: TGTGCCAGCAGCCAAGCCCACTACGAGCAGTACTTC; CDR3aa: CASSQAHYEQYF
v_gene: TRBV7-8; d_gene: TRBD1; j_gene: TRBJ1-2; abundance: once; CDR3nt: TGTGCCAGCAGCTCACAACAGGGACAGCTTTATGGCTACACCTTC; CDR3aa: CASSSQQGQLYGYTF
v_gene: TRBV27; d_gene: -; j_gene: TRBJ2-3; abundance: -; CDR3nt: TGTGCCAGCAGACGACTGGTCTCTAGCACAGATACGCAGTATTTT; CDR3aa: CASRRLVSSTDTQYF
v_gene: TRBV5-4; d_gene: TRBD1; j_gene: TRBJ2-1; abundance: -; CDR3nt: TGTGCCAGCAGCTCCCCCCCGGGACAGGGGGCCTCCTACAATGAGCAGTTCTTC; CDR3aa: CASSSPPGQGASYNEQFF
v_gene: TRBV5-1; d_gene: -; j_gene: TRBJ2-7; abundance: -; CDR3nt: TGCGCCAGCAGCTTCCCTAGCGACGAGCAGTACTTC; CDR3aa: CASSFPSDEQYF
v_gene: TRBV7-9; d_gene: -; j_gene: TRBJ2-1; abundance: few; CDR3nt: TGTGCCAGCAGCTTAACAAGTTACAATGAGCAGTTCTTC; CDR3aa: CASSLTSYNEQFF
v_gene: TRBV27; d_gene: -; j_gene: TRBJ2-1; abundance: once; CDR3nt: TGTGCCAGCAGTTTATTGAGGGTTTGGAATGAGCAGTTCTTC; CDR3aa: CASSLLRVWNEQFF
v_gene: TRBV25-1; d_gene: -; j_gene: TRBJ1-1; abundance: -; CDR3nt: TGTGCCAGCTCTGCCGGAGGGAACACTGAAGCTTTCTTT; CDR3aa: CASSAGGNTEAFF
v_gene: TRBV6-5; d_gene: TRBD1; j_gene: TRBJ2-5; abundance: -; CDR3nt: TGTGCCAGCAGTTACACCGGGACAGGCCTCCAAGAGACCCAGTACTTC; CDR3aa: CASSYTGTGLQETQYF
v_gene: TRBV7-2; d_gene: -; j_gene: TRBJ1-3; abundance: -; CDR3nt: TGTGCCAGCAGCTTAGTGGCAGGTACTGGAAACACCATATATTTT; CDR3aa: CASSLVAGTGNTIYF
v_gene: TRBV5-7; d_gene: -; j_gene: TRBJ1-5; abundance: -; CDR3nt: TGTGCCAGCAGCCTTAGAGGGAGCAATCAGCCCCAGCATTTT; CDR3aa: CASSLRGSNQPQHF
v_gene: TRBV10-1; d_gene: -; j_gene: TRBJ2-7; abundance: -; CDR3nt: TGCGCCAGCAGTGAGCTCCCCCTAGGCGAGCAGTACTTC; CDR3aa: CASSELPLGEQYF
v_gene: TRBV5-1; d_gene: -; j_gene: TRBJ2-7; abundance: -; CDR3nt: TGCGCCAGCAGCTTGGCCGAGGTCAGGGGCTTCTACGAGCAGTACTTC; CDR3aa: CASSLAEVRGFYEQYF
v_gene: TRBV18; d_gene: TRBD1; j_gene: TRBJ1-1; abundance: -; CDR3nt: TGTGCCAGCTCACCACCGAGTACGCAGGGACAGGGGGGGGCTTTCTTT; CDR3aa: CASSPPSTQGQGGAFF
v_gene: TRBV14; d_gene: TRBD2; j_gene: TRBJ2-3; abundance: -; CDR3nt: TGTGCCAGCAGCCAAGAAAGCGGGAGGGCCGCGGATACGCAGTATTTT; CDR3aa: CASSQESGRAADTQYF
v_gene: TRBV27; d_gene: -; j_gene: TRBJ2-2; abundance: -; CDR3nt: TGTGCCAGCAGGATTAGCGGGAACACCGGGGAGCTGTTTTTT; CDR3aa: CASRISGNTGELFF
v_gene: TRBV7-6; d_gene: -; j_gene: TRBJ1-1; abundance: -; CDR3nt: TGTGCCAGCAGCTTATGGCAGGGCGCTGAAGCTTTCTTT; CDR3aa: CASSLWQGAEAFF